This TCR beta chain was identified in a study of blood T cell repertoires in COVID-19. As for the study in general: Acute-phase and convalescent COVID-19 samples originated in the United States, Italy and Spain. In each case, the material was cDNA or gDNA derived from T cells, B-cell-depleted T cells, or PBMCs.

A single count supports this clone. The CDR3 extends over 13 amino acids. Per the germline V gene, CDR1 is MNHEY and CDR2 is SVGAGI. V was shortened by 8 bases and J by 7 bases, with 17 bases between the two germline ends. Original data processing: Cell counts per sample came from amplifying reference gene primers. Clones were read by immunoSEQ multiplex PCR, and TCRdb kept only the in-frame ones, dropping some. V and J calls plus clone size are reproduced from that table; the DNA served to infer D and trimming. The repertoire consists of roughly 670,000 clones, with approximately 90% occurring once and the leading ten covering over 0.2%.

The chain combines TRBV6-5 with TRBJ1-1, with D perhaps TRBD1 (6 bases). Sample: peripheral blood. The clonotype comes from a woman aged 18-29 years with acute or convalescent COVID-19. The DNA of the CDR3 is TGTGCCAGCGGGTTGACAGGATCATATGAAGCTTTCTTT. As protein: CASGLTGSYEAFF.